This TCR beta chain was profiled in a study of cytomegalovirus exposure and HLA in healthy donors. Study-level findings and limits: TCR beta chains numbering some 160 were designated cytomegalovirus-associated. Many donors carried some public TCRs, although rarity characterized most TCR sequences.

Method: immunoSEQ multiplex PCR; TCRdb's copy keeps in-frame clones and lacks some. The sample records about 110,000 clones, approximately 94% being singletons. As regards this clone: Its antigen is as yet unknown.

The CDR3 loop spans 15 amino acids. V lost 1 base, J lost 5 bases, and 7 bases stayed unmatched. Germline V gene data show CDR1 as MGHRA and CDR2 as YSYEKL. Separate from the roughly 670-subject first cohort, the roughly 120-subject validation cohort was the one that the donors belonged to. This receptor was obtained from a woman under 30 in good health and CMV-seronegative. The chain joins TRBV4-1 to TRBJ1-1; 7 bases line up with TRBD1. The source material was PBMCs. The CDR3 DNA sequence: TGCGCCAGCAGCCAAGGACAGGGTCGGCAAACTGAAGCTTTCTTT. This translates into CASSQGQGRQTEAFF.